The 32 T cell receptor beta chains reported below all come from one sample, sequenced in a study of blood T cell repertoires in COVID-19. The data were produced by immunoSEQ multiplex PCR, yet TCRdb's version contains in-frame clones alone and is incomplete. The sample gives about 180,000 clones, 85% to 95% of which show up once; roughly 0.56% is in the top ten. The sample comprised peripheral blood. These receptors were taken from a man in his forties or fifties with acute or convalescent COVID-19.

V is TRBV6-5 and J is TRBJ2-7, with 8 positions matching TRBD2. CDR3 length: 14 residues. Germline CDR1 and CDR2: MNHEY and SVGAGI. J gave up 3 bases and V 2 bases, and 3 bases lay outside the gene matches. CDR3 loop: CASSYSGSDYEQYF. The DNA of the CDR3 is TGTGCCAGCAGTTACAGCGGGAGCGACTACGAGCAGTACTTC.

The V and J genes are TRBV7-3 and TRBJ2-2, with D perhaps TRBD2 (5 bases). This CDR3 contains 16 residues. CDR1 and CDR2 from the germline V gene are SGHTA and FQGTGA. Trimming removed 5 bases from V and 3 bases from J, with 16 bases in between. In DNA, the CDR3 is TGTGCCAGCAGCCACCCGGGAAGAGGTCACACCGGGGAGCTGTTTTTT. It translates to CASSHPGRGHTGELFF.

V is TRBV5-1 and J is TRBJ1-3; D unresolved. CDR1 and CDR2 from the germline V gene are SGHRS and YFSETQ. This CDR3 region has 15 residues. Deletions cut 0 bases from V and 0 bases from J, with 7 bases between. The CDR3 is CASSLVADSGNTIYF. The CDR3 DNA is TGCGCCAGCAGCTTGGTAGCCGACTCTGGAAACACCATATATTTT.

This clone was seen more than once but under ten times. This sequence joins TRBV27 and TRBJ2-5; TRBD1 matches at 9 bases. The germline gives CDR1 MNHEY, CDR2 SMNVEV (reference sequence). Unmatched junction bases numbered 11, after V lost 5 bases and J lost 10 bases. The CDR3 consists of 14 residues. CDR3 in DNA: TGTGCCAGCAGTAGTACAGGGGGCCGTGGAGACCAGTACTTC. Translating it yields CASSSTGGRGDQYF.

The V gene is TRBV21-1, the J gene TRBJ2-2; the table's D call of TRBD2 was not tested on the DNA. TRBV21-1 is noted as a pseudogene. The CDR3 is 15 residues long. The CDR3 region is CASTPGLVSAGELFF. The DNA of the CDR3 is TGTGCCAGCACGCCGGGACTAGTGAGCGCCGGGGAGCTGTTTTTT.

The chain couples TRBV7-9 to TRBJ1-4, with a weak D call TRBD1 (6 bases). V lost 3 bases and J lost 0, with 8 bases in between. In germline, CDR1 is SEHNR, CDR2 FQNEAQ (reference sequence). The length of the CDR3 is 15 residues. The DNA for the CDR3 is TGTGCCAGCAGCTTGCAGGGGACAACTAATGAAAAACTGTTTTTT. Its translation: CASSLQGTTNEKLFF. The complete variable domain, with remaining parts taken from reference TRBV7-9 and TRBJ1-4, reads DTGVSQNPRHKITKRGQNVTFRCDPISEHNRLYWYRQTLGQGPEFLTYFQNEAQLEKSRLLSDRFSAERPKGSFSTLEIQRTEQGDSAMYLCASSLQGTTNEKLFFGSGTQLSVL.

The chain is built from TRBV5-6 and TRBJ2-7; the D is unclear. Per the germline V gene, CDR1 is SGHDT and CDR2 is YYEEEE. Trimming pared 2 bases from V and 3 bases from J, leaving 9 bases between. The CDR3 runs 13 residues. This CDR3 is CASSFWSGYEQYV. The CDR3 DNA sequence: TGTGCCAGCAGCTTCTGGTCCGGCTACGAGCAGTACGTC.

The chain combines TRBV10-1 with TRBJ1-5; D might be TRBD1 (5 bases). The CDR3 is made up of 15 amino acids. The germline gives CDR1 WNHNN, CDR2 SYGVQD (reference sequence). The V and J ends lost 5 bases and 3 bases respectively, with 14 bases between them. This chain's CDR3 is CASSSRTYPNQPQHF. CDR3 sequence (DNA): TGCGCCAGCAGTTCTAGGACATATCCCAATCAGCCCCAGCATTTT.

The chain has TRBV19 and TRBJ1-6; 7 bases align to TRBD1. Looked up from germline, CDR1 is LNHDA and CDR2 is SQIVND (reference sequence). J gave up 3 bases and V 4 bases, and 3 bases lay outside the gene matches. The CDR3 has 15 residues. The CDR3 DNA sequence: TGTGCCAGTAGTACGGGACAGAACTATAATTCACCCCTCCACTTT. Its translation: CASSTGQNYNSPLHF.

J is TRBJ2-5 and V is TRBV13; 7 nucleotides match TRBD2. The V segment lost 3 bases and the J segment 7 bases; nucleotides outside the gene matches: 5. This CDR3 contains 13 residues. The germline CDR1 and CDR2 sequences are PRHDT and FYEKMQ (reference sequence). The DNA of the CDR3 is TGTGCCAGCAGCTTTGGACTAGTCAGGACCCAGTACTTC. This codes for CASSFGLVRTQYF.

The rearrangement links TRBV3-1 (or the pseudogene TRBV3-2) to TRBJ2-5; D not certain. CDR1 is LGHDT and CDR2 is YNNKEL in the germline V gene (reference sequence). This CDR3 is 16 amino acids long. Trimming removed 1 base at V and 0 bases at J, with 12 bases between. The CDR3 loop is CASSQGAGSYQETQYF. CDR3 nucleotides: TGTGCCAGCAGCCAAGGTGCAGGATCGTACCAAGAGACCCAGTACTTC.

The genes are TRBV9 and TRBJ1-1; TRBD1 agrees at 9 bases. Germline V lookup: CDR1 SGDLS, CDR2 YYNGEE. Trimming at V came to 3 bases and at J to 1 base, leaving 1 base not matched to a gene. This CDR3 is 14 amino acids long. CDR3 coding DNA: TGTGCCAGCAGCGAGGGACAGGGGAACACTGAAGCTTTCTTT. The encoded protein is CASSEGQGNTEAFF.

This rearrangement joins TRBV5-1 to TRBJ2-7; no clear D. Germline CDR1 is SGHRS and CDR2 is YFSETQ. The CDR3 extends over 15 amino acids. V was clipped by 0 bases and J by 2 bases, with 12 bases between them. The CDR3 here is CASSLASGGAYEQYF. CDR3 nucleotides: TGCGCCAGCAGCTTGGCCTCTGGCGGAGCCTACGAGCAGTACTTC.

The chain links TRBV2 to TRBJ1-1; D is possibly TRBD1 (5 bases). The germline V and J ends were trimmed by 7 bases and 0 bases, with 12 bases remaining between them. The CDR3 consists of 14 residues. The V gene's germline CDR1 is SNHLY and CDR2 FYNNEI. The CDR3 loop is CASILTGVNTEAFF. CDR3 DNA sequence: TGTGCCAGCATACTGACGGGGGTGAACACTGAAGCTTTCTTT.

As for this clone: This sample also contains other DNA sequences that code for the same CDR3. The V and J genes are TRBV6-5 and TRBJ2-7; the D gene is possibly TRBD1 (5 bases). Per the germline V gene, CDR1 is MNHEY and CDR2 is SVGAGI. This CDR3 has 12 amino acids. V was clipped by 2 bases and J by 3 bases, with 5 bases between them. The CDR3 DNA reads TGTGCCAGCAGTTACAGGGGCTACGAGCAGTACTTC. Translated, it gives CASSYRGYEQYF.

V gene TRBV9 combines with J gene TRBJ2-1, with D maybe TRBD1 (5 bases). The CDR3 runs 15 residues. Germline CDR1 and CDR2: SGDLS and YYNGEE. Trimming stripped 5 bases from V and 1 base from J, with 13 bases between. CDR3 sequence: CASSRTQASYNEQFF. The CDR3 DNA reads TGTGCCAGCAGTCGTACACAGGCTTCCTACAATGAGCAGTTCTTC.

CDR3 bases: TGTGCCAGCAGCGTAGGATCCCAGGGAGGGGACTATGGCTACACCTTC. This encodes CASSVGSQGGDYGYTF. V usage is TRBV9 and J usage is TRBJ1-2; TRBD1 might be the D (5 bases). The CDR3 contains 16 residues. Germline assignment: CDR1 SGDLS and CDR2 YYNGEE. V was cut by 0 bases and J by 3 bases, with 15 bases left in between.

Concerning this clone itself: One end of the junction does not line up with germline, which may come from a read error. The chain links TRBV6-2 or TRBV6-3 to TRBJ1-3; D is unresolved. CDR3 length equals 13 residues. CDR1 and CDR2 from the germline V gene are MNHEY and SVGEGT. The CDR3 here is CASSYRTINAIYF. The CDR3 nucleotides are TGTGCCAGCAGTTATCGGACTATAAACGCCATATATTTT.

V gene TRBV4-3 combines with J gene TRBJ2-2; D not resolved. Trimming shortened V by 4 bases and J by 5 bases, and 17 bases separated the two germline ends. CDR1 and CDR2 (germline): LGHNA, YSLEER. This CDR3 spans 16 amino acids. Here the CDR3 reads CASSLRLPLKTGELFF. The CDR3 nucleotides read TGCGCCAGCAGCCTACGCCTCCCCCTAAAGACCGGGGAGCTGTTTTTT.

This clone has a single count. The V call is TRBV7-9, the J call TRBJ2-5; unclear D gene. V gave up 1 base and J gave up 2 bases, with 11 bases separating them. This CDR3 comprises 15 residues. CDR1 is SEHNR and CDR2 is FQNEAQ in the germline V gene (reference sequence). The CDR3 DNA is TGTGCCAGCAGCTTAGGGGCAGGCGTACAAGAGACCCAGTACTTC. It codes for CASSLGAGVQETQYF.

The V and J genes are TRBV9 and TRBJ2-1, with 10 bases aligning to TRBD2. The CDR3 spans 14 residues. The junction had 5 bases not matched to a gene; V was cut back by 2 bases and J by 9 bases. Germline CDR1 and CDR2: SGDLS and YYNGEE. In DNA form, the CDR3 reads TGTGCCAGCAGCGTTGAGCGGGGGGGTGGTGAGCAGTTCTTC. Translated, it gives CASSVERGGGEQFF.

This CDR3 reads CASSSREGRAFF. In DNA form, the CDR3 reads TGTGCCAGCAGTTCAAGAGAGGGTCGGGCTTTCTTT. The chain recombines TRBV14 with TRBJ1-1; D is unclear. CDR1 SGHDN and CDR2 FVKESK come from the germline V gene. This CDR3 comprises 12 residues. The ends were cut back, 6 bases at V and 11 bases at J, with 16 bases in the middle.

V is TRBV6-1 and J is TRBJ2-2; D uncertain. Germline lookup yields CDR1 MNHNS and CDR2 SASEGT. V was cut by 3 bases and J by 3 bases, with 5 bases left in between. This CDR3 region has 13 residues. CDR3 protein: CASSDSYTGELFF. The CDR3 region has the DNA TGTGCCAGCAGTGACAGTTACACCGGGGAGCTGTTTTTT.

The rearrangement links TRBV11-2 to TRBJ2-5; a weak D match, TRBD1 (5 bases). The CDR3 spans 14 residues. Germline V gene sequence: CDR1 SGHAT, CDR2 FQNNGV. Trimming took off 5 bases at V and 0 bases at J, with 10 bases between the two ends. The CDR3 bases are TGTGCCAGCAGCCCCAGGGTAAACCAAGAGACCCAGTACTTC. Amino acids: CASSPRVNQETQYF.

The V and J genes are TRBV5-4 and TRBJ1-2, with D perhaps TRBD1 (5 bases). Between the trimmed V and J ends, which lost 0 bases and 2 bases, there was a span of 8 bases. The CDR3 is 14 amino acids. CDR1 is SGHNT and CDR2 is YYREEE in the germline V gene (reference sequence). The CDR3 nucleotides read TGTGCCAGCAGCTTGGACAGGTTAAACTATGGCTACACCTTC. Protein product: CASSLDRLNYGYTF.

V and J are TRBV7-8 and TRBJ1-2, with D unclear. The length of the CDR3 is 14 residues. Germline CDR1 reads SGHVS; CDR2 reads FQNEAQ. V lost 0 bases and J lost 1, with 6 bases in between. The CDR3 DNA reads TGTGCCAGCAGCTTAGCGAGCCTTAACTATGGCTACACCTTC. Translating it yields CASSLASLNYGYTF.

The rearrangement uses TRBV29-1 and TRBJ2-7; TRBD2 matches 10 bases. The CDR3 has 13 amino acids. The junction had 8 bases not matched to a gene; V was cut back by 7 bases and J by 5 bases. CDR1 and CDR2 from the germline V gene are SQVTM and ANQGSEA. CDR3 coding DNA: TGCAGCGGCGTTAGCGGGAGGACTCACGAGCAGTACTTC. This sequence encodes CSGVSGRTHEQYF.

The chain joins TRBV4-1 to TRBJ1-1; D is perhaps TRBD1 (6 bases). CDR1 and CDR2 from the germline V gene are MGHRA and YSYEKL. The CDR3 totals 15 residues. V was trimmed by 4 bases and J by 0 bases, leaving 12 bases between them. Written as DNA, the CDR3 is TGCGCCAGCAGCCCCCAGGGGCGGTTGAACACTGAAGCTTTCTTT. Translated: CASSPQGRLNTEAFF.

The chain couples TRBV11-2 to TRBJ2-2; no definite D call. Germline V CDR1 and CDR2: SGHAT, FQNNGV. The CDR3 runs to 13 residues. The germline V and J ends were trimmed by 5 bases and 1 base, with 5 bases remaining between them. The CDR3, as DNA: TGTGCCAGCAGCCACGGGAACACCGGGGAGCTGTTTTTT. Translated: CASSHGNTGELFF.

This clone has a single count. The V gene is TRBV2, the J gene TRBJ2-1; 9 bases align to TRBD1. V shed 6 bases and J 5 bases; nucleotides not matched to a gene: 5. Germline-derived CDR1 and CDR2 are SNHLY and FYNNEI. This CDR3 spans 14 amino acids. The CDR3 coding sequence is TGTGCCAGCAGAGGGGACAGGGATCACAATGAGCAGTTCTTC. Translated: CASRGDRDHNEQFF.

The rearrangement uses TRBV28 and TRBJ1-2; D gene uncertain. Trimming took off 4 bases at V and 7 bases at J, with 10 bases between the two ends. The V gene's germline CDR1 is MDHEN and CDR2 SYDVKM. The CDR3 consists of 12 residues. The CDR3 DNA reads TGTGCCAGCAGTTATGGAGTTTCTGGCTACACCTTC. Translating it yields CASSYGVSGYTF.

For this clone: Different DNA sequences within this sample yield the same CDR3. CDR3 region: CASSEGRYSPLHF. The CDR3 bases are TGTGCCAGCAGTGAGGGCAGATATTCACCCCTCCACTTT. The rearrangement joins TRBV2 to TRBJ1-6, with no clear D. This CDR3 has 13 amino acids. Deletions cut 3 bases from V and 8 bases from J, with 8 bases between. Germline CDR1 and CDR2: SNHLY and FYNNEI.